These 15 T cell receptor beta chains came from one sample sequenced in a study of blood T cell repertoires in COVID-19. Assay: immunoSEQ multiplex PCR; the TCRdb copy retains only in-frame clones and omits some. The sample contains 120,000 or so clones, around nine tenths of which appear only once. The sample consisted of peripheral blood. All receptors come from a woman between 45 and 65 years old with acute or convalescent COVID-19.

The chain recombines TRBV7-9 with TRBJ1-1; D is possibly TRBD1 (6 bases). There are 15 residues in the CDR3. Germline CDR1 SEHNR, CDR2 FQNEAQ (reference sequence). Trimming shortened V by 1 base and J by 0 bases, and 9 bases separated the two germline ends. As DNA, the CDR3 is TGTGCCAGCAGCTTAGGGACAGTCATGAACACTGAAGCTTTCTTT. Its translation: CASSLGTVMNTEAFF.

Points on this clone: Other DNA variants within this sample encode the same CDR3. This chain connects TRBV18 to TRBJ1-1, with D unresolved. Trimming removed 2 bases from V and 1 base from J, with 5 bases in between. The CDR3 contains 13 residues. Per germline, CDR1 KGHSH and CDR2 LQKENI. CDR3 DNA: TGTGCCAGCTCACCAGGAGGGAACACTGAAGCTTTCTTT. This gives the protein CASSPGGNTEAFF.

This clone was recorded only once. The rearrangement joins TRBV7-9 to TRBJ1-6, with D tentatively TRBD1 (5 bases). Germline-derived CDR1 and CDR2 are SEHNR and FQNEAQ (reference sequence). The germline V and J ends were trimmed by 5 bases and 7 bases, with 15 bases remaining between them. The CDR3 sequence is 15 residues long. The CDR3 DNA reads as TGTGCCAGCAGCCAATCAGGGAAAAAAAATTCACCCCTCCACTTT. Translating it yields CASSQSGKKNSPLHF.

The V and J genes are TRBV5-1 and TRBJ2-5; D gene uncertain. Trimming removed 0 bases at V and 5 bases at J, with 14 bases between. From germline, CDR1 is SGHRS and CDR2 YFSETQ. This CDR3 spans 15 amino acids. The CDR3 reads CASSLALTNLETQYF. CDR3 nucleotides: TGCGCCAGCAGCTTGGCTCTAACTAATTTGGAGACCCAGTACTTC.

The V call is TRBV7-8, the J call TRBJ1-3; 11 bases agree with TRBD1. The V segment lost 5 bases and the J segment 8 bases; nucleotides outside the gene matches: 5. This CDR3 is built from 14 residues. The germline CDR1 and CDR2 sequences are SGHVS and FQNEAQ. This chain's CDR3 is CASSPGTGGHTIYF. In nucleotides, the CDR3 is TGTGCCAGCAGCCCTGGGACAGGGGGACACACCATATATTTT.

This sequence joins TRBV19 and TRBJ1-1, with 10 bases lining up with TRBD1. Germline V gene lookup returns CDR1 LNHDA and CDR2 SQIVND (reference sequence). After removal of 2 bases from V and 4 bases from J, the junction contained 4 bases not matched to a gene. The CDR3 contains 15 residues. The CDR3 DNA reads TGTGCCAGTAGTATATTTGGACAGGGGGTCACTGAAGCTTTCTTT. Protein sequence: CASSIFGQGVTEAFF.

The chain uses TRBV7-6 and TRBJ2-3; 11 nucleotides align to TRBD2. Germline trimming cut 6 bases from V and 10 bases from J; bases unmatched to any gene: 9. The length of the CDR3 is 14 residues. The V gene's germline CDR1 is SGHVS and CDR2 FNYEAQ. CDR3 region: CASRSLAGGLPQYF. The CDR3 DNA reads TGTGCCAGCAGGTCCCTAGCGGGGGGCCTCCCGCAGTATTTT.

CDR3 sequence reads: CASSRSGSEQFF. The CDR3 DNA reads as TGTGCCAGCAGCCGGAGCGGGAGTGAGCAGTTCTTC. The chain uses TRBV14 and TRBJ2-1; 8 bases align to TRBD2. Trimming cost V 4 bases and J 9 bases; bases outside gene matches: 2. Per germline, CDR1 SGHDN and CDR2 FVKESK. This CDR3 contains 12 residues.

The chain carries TRBV10-3 and TRBJ2-2; 7 positions match TRBD2. V lost 1 base and J lost 2; bases outside the gene matches: 4. The CDR3 extends over 16 amino acids. Germline values: CDR1 ENHRY, CDR2 SYGVKD. The DNA of the CDR3 is TGTGCCATCAGTGAGTGGGCTAGCGGAAACACCGGGGAGCTGTTTTTT. Residues: CAISEWASGNTGELFF.

This clone was counted a single time. This chain uses TRBV28 with TRBJ2-1; 11 bases line up with TRBD2. Germline V gene sequence: CDR1 MDHEN, CDR2 SYDVKM. The CDR3 has 16 amino acids. With 4 bases clipped from V and 7 bases from J, the junction kept 9 bases outside the gene matches. The CDR3 DNA is TGTGCCAGCAGTTCTCGCACTAGCGGGAGTATAAATGAGCAGTTCTTC. The encoded protein is CASSSRTSGSINEQFF.

The V call is TRBV20-1, the J call TRBJ1-5; D uncertain. This CDR3 has 13 amino acids. Trimming stripped 3 bases from V and 1 base from J, with 7 bases between. Germline V gene sequence: CDR1 DFQATT, CDR2 SNEGSKA (reference sequence). CDR3 in amino acids: CSASLQSNQPQHF. DNA for the CDR3: TGCAGTGCTAGTCTACAGAGCAATCAGCCCCAGCATTTT.

The V gene is TRBV6-5, the J gene TRBJ2-1; D gene uncertain. The V gene lost 6 bases and the J gene lost 0 bases, with 12 bases spanning the gap. CDR3 length: 15 amino acids. CDR1 and CDR2 from the germline V gene are MNHEY and SVGAGI. CDR3 loop: CASRIDSSSYNEQFF. For the CDR3, the DNA is TGTGCCAGCAGGATCGACTCCAGCTCCTACAATGAGCAGTTCTTC.

This clone has only one observation. In nucleotides, the CDR3 is TGTGCCAGCAGTACCGGGACTAGCGGGAGTAATGAGCAGTTCTTC. This gives the protein CASSTGTSGSNEQFF. The chain links TRBV27 to TRBJ2-1; 14 bases align to TRBD2. The trim removed 5 bases at V and 7 bases at J, leaving 4 bases unmatched. CDR1 and CDR2 from the germline V gene are MNHEY and SMNVEV (reference sequence). The CDR3 consists of 15 residues.

The CDR3 is CASSEQGVFRRGEQYF. DNA for the CDR3: TGTGCCAGCAGTGAACAAGGGGTATTCAGGCGGGGCGAGCAGTACTTC. The V call is TRBV6-1, the J call TRBJ2-7; D possibly corresponds to TRBD2 (6 bases). Trimming shortened V by 2 bases and J by 6 bases, and 20 bases separated the two germline ends. This CDR3 region has 16 residues. CDR1 MNHNS and CDR2 SASEGT come from the germline V gene.

The gene calls are TRBV6-5 and TRBJ2-7, with TRBD1 identical over 8 bases. V was clipped by 4 bases and J by 2 bases; unmatched bases: 7. The CDR3 has 15 amino acids. The germline gives CDR1 MNHEY, CDR2 SVGAGI. CDR3 coding DNA: TGTGCCAGCAGTTCCGGGACAGGTCCTACCTACGAGCAGTACTTC. Amino acid sequence: CASSSGTGPTYEQYF.